This T cell receptor (beta chain) was identified during a study of cytomegalovirus exposure and HLA in healthy donors. In germline, CDR1 is LGHNA, CDR2 YSLEER. This CDR3 comprises 12 residues. Trimming removed 2 bases at V and 2 bases at J, with 3 bases between. Findings and limits, study-wide: Some highly shared sequence variants likely arose as a pipeline artifact.

The PCR was carried out with 60 Vbeta primers and 13 Jbeta primers. Generated by immunoSEQ multiplex PCR, the TCRdb table keeps only in-frame clones and is missing some. The table records about 160,000 clones, around four fifths of them present only once. Worth noting for this clone: Its antigen is currently unknown.

V usage is TRBV4-3 and J usage is TRBJ1-1; D gene unclear. The specimen sequenced was PBMCs. The sequence was collected from a man younger than 40 in good health and CMV-seronegative. CDR3 amino acids: CASSQLNTEAFF. As DNA, the CDR3 is TGCGCCAGCAGCCAACTAAACACTGAAGCTTTCTTT.